Listed below are T cell receptor beta chains from one sample, sequenced in a study of OX40 agonist ivuxolimab in advanced cancers. The repertoire was sequenced with immunoSEQ multiplex PCR; TCRdb's copy has only in-frame clones and lacks some. The sample records 75,000 to 100,000 clones, 65% to 90% being singletons. The starting material was CD4+ or CD8+ T cells sorted from blood, obtained in a trial of the OX40 agonist ivuxolimab. These receptors all come from an adult with an advanced solid tumor such as melanoma, head and neck, liver or kidney cancer. The CDR3 runs from the conserved cysteine through the conserved F or W. The order of the fields is CDR3 length, V gene, J gene, clone size, D gene, CDR3 DNA, CDR3 protein. The D gene is left open where the match is weak. Clone size is stated in some rows and not others, as once, few, many or a class when expanded.

13	TRBV11-3	TRBJ1-1	NA	TRBD1	TGTGCCAGCAGCCTACAGGGGGACACTGAAGCTTTCTTT	CASSLQGDTEAFF
14	TRBV18	TRBJ2-1	once	NA	TGTGCCAGCTCAGAGACACAGGAGCTCAATGAGCAGTTCTTC	CASSETQELNEQFF
15	TRBV4-2	TRBJ2-6	NA	NA	TGTGCCAGCAGCCAAGGTGACTCTGGGGCCAACGTCCTGACTTTC	CASSQGDSGANVLTF
14	TRBV28	TRBJ2-7	NA	TRBD1	TGTGCCAGCAGTTCGGGACAGGGTCTCTACGAGCAGTACTTC	CASSSGQGLYEQYF
15	TRBV19	TRBJ1-5	NA	TRBD1	TGTGCCAGTAGTATAGAGTCCAGGGGGCTTCAGCCCCAGCATTTT	CASSIESRGLQPQHF
13	TRBV7-9	TRBJ1-2	NA	TRBD1	TGTGCCAGCAGCTTAGGGACAGGGGGTGGCTACACCTTC	CASSLGTGGGYTF
12	TRBV9	TRBJ1-2	NA	NA	TGTGCCAGCGCGACGTTTAACTATGGCTACACCTTC	CASATFNYGYTF
16	TRBV7-2	TRBJ2-3	NA	NA	TGTGCCAGCAGCTCAGGTGGAGCAACTAGCACAGATACGCAGTATTTT	CASSSGGATSTDTQYF
18	TRBV10-2	TRBJ2-7	NA	NA	TGCGCCAGCAAGGGGGCAGTGGTAGCGGGACCCCGCTCCTACGAGCAGTACTTC	CASKGAVVAGPRSYEQYF
17	TRBV5-1	TRBJ2-3	NA	TRBD2	TGCGCCAGCAGCTTGGGACTAGCGGGAGGGCCGGCAGATACGCAGTATTTT	CASSLGLAGGPADTQYF
11	TRBV11-2	TRBJ2-1	NA	NA	TGTGCCAGCAGCTCCAACAATGAGCAGTTCTTC	CASSSNNEQFF
13	TRBV30	TRBJ1-3	many	NA	TGTGCCAGGAAACAGAGCTCTGGAAACACCATATATTTT	CARKQSSGNTIYF
15	TRBV5-6	TRBJ2-3	NA	NA	TGTGCCAGCAGCGGGCCAGGTCCTAGCACAGATACGCAGTATTTT	CASSGPGPSTDTQYF
15	TRBV6-5	TRBJ1-1	NA	NA	TGTGCCAGCTGGACAACCGTCGTGGGGATCACTGAAGCTTTCTTT	CASWTTVVGITEAFF
16	TRBV10-3	TRBJ2-2	NA	NA	TGTGCCATCAGTAACTCGGGACTCACGGATACCGGGGAGCTGTTTTTT	CAISNSGLTDTGELFF
11	TRBV6-6	TRBJ1-1	NA	NA	TGTGCCAGCAGTTACAGAGACGGCGCTTTCTTT	CASSYRDGAFF
16	TRBV18	TRBJ2-6	NA	NA	TGTGCCAGCTCACCAGGACTGTCCTCTGGGGCCAACGTCCTGACTTTC	CASSPGLSSGANVLTF
15	TRBV18	TRBJ2-1	NA	TRBD1	TGTGCCAGCTCACGAATGACAGGGAAATACAATGAGCAGTTCTTC	CASSRMTGKYNEQFF
14	TRBV5-1	TRBJ1-2	NA	TRBD1	TGCGCCAGCAGCTTGGGCGGGACAGTATCTGGCTACACCTTC	CASSLGGTVSGYTF
15	TRBV5-4	TRBJ2-1	NA	TRBD2	TGTGCCAGCAGCATAGCGGGGAGCTCCTACAATGAGCAGTTCTTC	CASSIAGSSYNEQFF
14	TRBV6-1	TRBJ2-7	NA	TRBD2	TGTGCCAGCAGTGGAGGCGGGAGCGGATACGAGCAGTACTTC	CASSGGGSGYEQYF
17	TRBV5-1	TRBJ2-5	NA	TRBD2	TGCGCCAGCAGCCCAGGACTAGCGGGATTTATAGTGGAGACCCAGTACTTC	CASSPGLAGFIVETQYF
13	TRBV18	TRBJ1-2	NA	NA	TGTGCCAGCTCACCCGATGGGGAGCGAAGCTACACCTTC	CASSPDGERSYTF
14	TRBV7-9	TRBJ1-1	NA	NA	TGTGCCAGCAGCTCTACGAACAGGAACACTGAAGCTTTCTTT	CASSSTNRNTEAFF
15	TRBV28	TRBJ1-5	NA	NA	TGTGCCAGCAGTTTACGGGGGGGGAGCAATCAGCCCCAGCATTTT	CASSLRGGSNQPQHF
13	TRBV5-1	TRBJ2-5	NA	NA	TGCGCCAGCAGCCCCGGGAGAGAAGAGACCCAGTACTTC	CASSPGREETQYF
15	TRBV6-5	TRBJ2-3	NA	NA	TGTGCCAGCAGTTCGGGTCTTATTAGCACAGATACGCAGTATTTT	CASSSGLISTDTQYF
14	TRBV10-1	TRBJ2-3	NA	TRBD2	TGCGCCAGGATAGCGGGAGGAGAGGCAGATACGCAGTATTTT	CARIAGGEADTQYF
12	TRBV25-1	TRBJ2-3	NA	TRBD2	TGTGCCAGCAGGGCGAGCGGGAATACGCAGTATTTT	CASRASGNTQYF
13	TRBV6-1	TRBJ1-2	once	TRBD1	TGTGCCAGCAGTGAAGAGGGGGCGCGGGGCTACACCTTC	CASSEEGARGYTF
15	TRBV18	TRBJ2-1	NA	NA	TGTGCCAGCTCACCGCAGGGAGTCTCCGACAATGAGCAGTTCTTC	CASSPQGVSDNEQFF
14	TRBV2	TRBJ2-7	once	TRBD2	TGTGCCAGCGCCGGGACTAGCGGGACTTTTGAGCAGTACTTC	CASAGTSGTFEQYF